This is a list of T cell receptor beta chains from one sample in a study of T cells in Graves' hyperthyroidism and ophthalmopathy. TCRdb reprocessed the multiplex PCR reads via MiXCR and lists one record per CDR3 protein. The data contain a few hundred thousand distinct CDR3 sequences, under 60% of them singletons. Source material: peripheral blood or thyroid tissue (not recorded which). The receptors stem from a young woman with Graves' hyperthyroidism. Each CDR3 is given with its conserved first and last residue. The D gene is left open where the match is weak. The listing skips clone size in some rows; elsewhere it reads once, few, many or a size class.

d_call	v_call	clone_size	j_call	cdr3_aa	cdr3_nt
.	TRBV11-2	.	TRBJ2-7	CASSVTGRDSSYEQYF	TGTGCCAGCAGCGTCACCGGGCGGGACAGCTCCTACGAGCAGTACTTC
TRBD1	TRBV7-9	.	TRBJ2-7	CASSLRQGVSYEQYF	TGTGCCAGCAGCTTGAGACAGGGGGTTAGTTACGAGCAGTACTTC
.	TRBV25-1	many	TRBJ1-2	CASSESTVYGYTF	TGTGCCAGCAGTGAATCGACGGTATATGGCTACACCTTC
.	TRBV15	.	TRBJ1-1	CATSRDTLSLWGPGEAFF	TGTGCCACCAGCAGAGATACCTTGTCCCTATGGGGCCCTGGTGAAGCTTTCTTT
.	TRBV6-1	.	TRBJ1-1	CASTRIAGGATEAFF	TGTGCCAGCACTCGAATAGCGGGAGGGGCCACTGAAGCTTTCTTT
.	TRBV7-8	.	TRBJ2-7	CASSLDPGATYEQYF	TGTGCCAGCAGCTTAGATCCGGGAGCCACCTACGAGCAGTACTTC
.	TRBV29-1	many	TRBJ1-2	CSVPTGFYGYTF	TGCAGCGTTCCGACAGGTTTCTATGGCTACACCTTC
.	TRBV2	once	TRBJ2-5	CASTGQIYQPQYF	TGTGCCAGCACAGGACAGATATATCAGCCCCAGTACTTC
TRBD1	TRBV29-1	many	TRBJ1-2	CSVYFRGTYGYTF	TGCAGCGTTTATTTCAGGGGGACCTATGGCTACACCTTC
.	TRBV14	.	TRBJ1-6	CASSQADLGNPPLHF	TGTGCCAGCAGCCAAGCAGACCTCGGAAATCCACCCCTCCACTTT
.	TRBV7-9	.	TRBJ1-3	CASSPRVGRHSGNTIYF	TGTGCCAGCAGCCCTAGGGTGGGGAGACACTCTGGAAACACCATATATTTT
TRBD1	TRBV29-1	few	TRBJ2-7	CSVSGDRGLGEQYF	TGCAGCGTCTCCGGGGACAGGGGTCTCGGGGAGCAGTACTTC
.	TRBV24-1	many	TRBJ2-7	CATSDGVYEQYF	TGTGCCACCAGTGACGGGGTCTACGAGCAGTACTTC
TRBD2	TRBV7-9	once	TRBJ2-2	CASSQFLAGVSGELFF	TGTGCCAGCAGCCAATTTCTAGCGGGAGTCTCCGGGGAGCTGTTTTTT
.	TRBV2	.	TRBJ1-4	CASSEVSNPEFLEKLFF	TGTGCCAGCAGTGAAGTGTCTAACCCGGAGTTCCTTGAAAAACTGTTTTTT
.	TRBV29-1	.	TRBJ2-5	CSVVTTEETQYF	TGCAGCGTCGTTACGACAGAAGAGACCCAGTACTTC
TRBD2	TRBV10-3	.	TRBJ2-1	CATTLAGGQNEQFF	TGTGCCACAACTCTAGCGGGAGGTCAGAATGAGCAGTTCTTC
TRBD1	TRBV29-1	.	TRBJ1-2	CSFPSTGTDYGYTF	TGCAGCTTTCCTTCAACCGGGACAGACTATGGCTACACCTTC
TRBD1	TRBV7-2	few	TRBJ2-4	CASSLDQGANIQYF	TGTGCCAGCAGCTTAGACCAGGGGGCAAACATTCAGTACTTC
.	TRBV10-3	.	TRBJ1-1	CAISAVGSQMNTEAFF	TGTGCCATCAGTGCGGTGGGATCCCAAATGAACACTGAAGCTTTCTTT
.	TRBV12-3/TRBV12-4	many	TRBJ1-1	CASSFRQNTEAFF	TGTGCCAGCAGTTTTCGTCAGAACACTGAAGCTTTCTTT
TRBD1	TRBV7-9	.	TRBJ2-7	CASSSPGQVVDEQYF	TGTGCCAGCAGCTCTCCGGGACAGGTTGTAGACGAGCAGTACTTC
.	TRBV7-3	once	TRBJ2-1	CASSEDISYNEQFF	TGTGCCAGCAGCGAGGACATCTCCTACAATGAGCAGTTCTTC
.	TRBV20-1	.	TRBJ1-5	CSATKGGGNNQPQHF	TGCAGTGCTACTAAGGGGGGAGGGAACAATCAGCCCCAGCATTTT
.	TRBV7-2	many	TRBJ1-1	CASSLSARNTEAFF	TGTGCCAGCAGCTTGTCAGCACGGAACACTGAAGCTTTCTTT
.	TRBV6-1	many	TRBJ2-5	CASSESLAMETQYF	TGTGCCAGCAGCGAATCCCTAGCGATGGAGACCCAGTACTTC
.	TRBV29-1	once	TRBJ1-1	CSVEGQGTETFF	TGCAGCGTTGAAGGGCAAGGGACTGAAACTTTCTTT
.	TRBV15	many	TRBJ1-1	CATSRDLGGGAFF	TGTGCCACCAGCAGAGATCTAGGGGGGGGAGCTTTCTTT
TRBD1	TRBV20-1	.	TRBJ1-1	CSARDIRGISGTEAFF	TGCAGTGCTAGAGATATCAGGGGGATATCGGGCACTGAAGCTTTCTTT
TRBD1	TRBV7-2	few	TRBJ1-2	CASSSPDRAPGYTF	TGTGCCAGCAGCTCACCGGACAGGGCCCCTGGCTACACCTTC
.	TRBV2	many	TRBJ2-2	CASPGTGANTGELFF	TGTGCCAGCCCCGGGACTGGAGCGAACACCGGGGAGCTGTTTTTT
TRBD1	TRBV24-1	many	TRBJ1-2	CATRATGGKGYTF	TGTGCCACCAGGGCCACAGGGGGCAAAGGCTACACCTTC
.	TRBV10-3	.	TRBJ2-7	CAISDRGGEGGSYEQYF	TGTGCCATCAGTGACAGGGGCGGGGAGGGCGGCTCCTACGAGCAGTACTTC
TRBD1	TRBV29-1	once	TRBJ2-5	CSVVTTGDGETQYF	TGCAGCGTCGTTACGACAGGGGATGGGGAGACCCAGTACTTC
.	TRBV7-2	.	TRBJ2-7	CASSLGSGRSYEQYF	TGTGCCAGCAGCTTGGGGTCAGGGAGATCCTACGAGCAGTACTTC
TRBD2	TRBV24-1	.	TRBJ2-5	CATSGAAGTNGRGETQYF	TGTGCCACCAGTGGGGCGGCGGGGACTAACGGGAGGGGAGAGACCCAGTACTTC
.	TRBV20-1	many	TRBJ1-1	CSASRQYTEAFF	TGCAGTGCTAGTCGACAGTACACTGAAGCTTTCTTT
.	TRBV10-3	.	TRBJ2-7	CASSSRLVQYF	TGTGCCAGCAGTTCGAGATTAGTGCAGTACTTC
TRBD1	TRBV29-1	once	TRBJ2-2	CSVDPGQGELFF	TGCAGCGTTGATCCGGGACAGGGGGAGCTGTTTTTT
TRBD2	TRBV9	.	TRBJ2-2	CASSFGTSETGELFF	TGTGCCAGCAGCTTCGGGACTAGCGAAACCGGGGAGCTGTTTTTT
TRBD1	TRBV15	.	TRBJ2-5	CATSRGTTGRWETQYF	TGTGCCACCAGCAGAGGAACGACAGGGAGATGGGAGACCCAGTACTTC
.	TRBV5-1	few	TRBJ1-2	CASSLWEQGYGYTF	TGCGCCAGCAGCTTGTGGGAACAGGGCTATGGCTACACCTTC
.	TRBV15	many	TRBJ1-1	CATSKAGTEAFF	TGTGCCACCAGCAAAGCCGGCACTGAAGCTTTCTTT
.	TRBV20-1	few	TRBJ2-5	CSATWDPGWTQYF	TGCAGTGCTACCTGGGACCCCGGCTGGACCCAGTACTTC
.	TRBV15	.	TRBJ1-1	CATSRDRPGTEAFF	TGTGCCACCAGCAGAGATCGACCGGGGACTGAAGCTTTCTTT
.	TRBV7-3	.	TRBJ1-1	CASSFSGFNTEAFF	TGTGCCAGCAGCTTTAGCGGGTTTAACACTGAAGCTTTCTTT
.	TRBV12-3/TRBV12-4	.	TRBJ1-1	CATTGSGDEAFF	TGTGCCACCACCGGTTCGGGGGATGAAGCTTTCTTT
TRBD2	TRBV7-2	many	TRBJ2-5	CASSSSGKETQYF	TGTGCCAGCAGCTCCAGCGGGAAAGAGACCCAGTACTTC
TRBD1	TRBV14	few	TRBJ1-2	CASSLTEQGYYGYTF	TGTGCCAGCAGCCTAACCGAACAGGGGTACTATGGCTACACCTTC
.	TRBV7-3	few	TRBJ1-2	CASSPHERVDGYTF	TGTGCCAGCAGTCCTCACGAACGAGTGGATGGCTACACCTTC
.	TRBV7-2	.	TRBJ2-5	CASSLGPLIPQETQYF	TGTGCCAGCAGCTTAGGCCCATTAATTCCCCAAGAGACCCAGTACTTC
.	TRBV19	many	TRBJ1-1	CATLDPPAQAFF	TGTGCCACCCTAGACCCTCCCGCGCAAGCTTTCTTT
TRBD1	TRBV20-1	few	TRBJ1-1	CSAAGVRGSTEAFF	TGCAGTGCGGCCGGGGTCAGGGGGAGCACTGAAGCTTTCTTT
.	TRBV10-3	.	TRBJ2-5	CASSHNRMAPQYF	TGTGCCAGCAGTCACAATCGAATGGCTCCCCAGTACTTC
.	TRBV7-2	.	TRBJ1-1	CASSLGRLTVNTEAFF	TGTGCCAGCAGCTTAGGAAGGCTAACAGTTAACACTGAAGCTTTCTTT